The text below deals with one T cell receptor beta chain. Its antigen is unidentified. The germline V gene has CDR1 MNHNS and CDR2 SASEGT. With 8 bases clipped from V and 2 bases from J, the junction kept 7 bases outside the gene matches. This CDR3 spans 14 amino acids. A 5'RACE template-switching step, the method used to make TCR cDNA, added a universal primer site and UMIs. Each CDR3 protein is one row after TCRdb ran MiXCR on the 5' RACE reads. The sample records some 320,000 distinct CDR3 sequences, about 8.7% being singletons. These data come from a study of T cells after yellow fever vaccination. Study summary: Where fractions had low cell numbers, libraries were prepared from them with the SMART-Seq v4 Ultra Low Input RNA kit. Study conclusions and caveats: It was a weaker secondary response, yet one that peaked faster, at day 5 versus 15.

This clonotype was sampled from a man between 18 and 35 years old who received the YFV17D yellow fever vaccine. The material was PBMCs, obtained on the day of the first yellow fever vaccination. V and J are TRBV6-1 and TRBJ2-7, with TRBD2 identical over 9 bases. The CDR3 sequence is CASAQTSGPYEQYF. For the CDR3, the DNA is TGTGCCAGCGCCCAGACTAGCGGACCCTACGAGCAGTACTTC.